The next 2 T cell receptor beta chains were all read from a single sample in a study of cytomegalovirus exposure and HLA in healthy donors. The PCR made use of 60 Vbeta and 13 Jbeta primers. The data were produced by immunoSEQ multiplex PCR, yet TCRdb's version contains in-frame clones alone and is incomplete. The table shows about 120,000 clones, with about 83% occurring only once. The sample consisted of PBMCs. The origin of the receptors is a female donor in good health and CMV-seronegative.

A remark on this clone: One junction end disagrees with the germline gene, perhaps due to a read error. The V gene is TRBV7-7, the J gene TRBJ2-7; 9 bases align to TRBD2. CDR3 length: 20 residues. Germline V gene lookup returns CDR1 SSHAT and CDR2 FNYEAQ (reference sequence). CDR3 sequence: CASSAWAGTSLILISYEQYF. For the CDR3, the DNA is TGTGCTAGCAGCGCGTGGGCCGGGACTAGCCTTATCCTTATCTCCTACGAGCAGTACTTC.

Only one count was recorded for this clone. The gene calls are TRBV2 and TRBJ2-7; 7 bases match TRBD2. V lost 4 bases and J lost 2; bases outside the gene matches: 5. The CDR3 totals 14 residues. The germline gives CDR1 SNHLY, CDR2 FYNNEI. The CDR3 protein is CASSASGTAYEQYF. The CDR3 nucleotides read TGTGCCAGCAGTGCGAGCGGGACCGCCTACGAGCAGTACTTC.